This T cell receptor (beta chain) was sequenced for a study of T cell responses to AZD1222 COVID-19 vaccine. Whole-study results and caveats: In the spike-specific TCR repertoire, nearly half reportedly target unmutated variant regions.

Sequencing was performed with immunoSEQ multiplex PCR; in TCRdb, only in-frame clones are kept and a portion is missing. The sample records about 170,000 clones, 80% to 90% being singletons. With respect to this clone: Its antigen is still unknown.

Trimming took 5 bases from V and 9 from J; bases not matched to a gene: 7. Germline CDR1 reads MNHEY; CDR2 reads SVGAGI. The CDR3 consists of 14 residues. The source was peripheral blood, collected on day 0 of AZD1222 vaccination. The source is an adult in good health. This chain links TRBV6-5 with TRBJ1-6, with 7 bases matching TRBD1. CDR3 protein: CASSRQGLGSPLHF. CDR3 sequence (DNA): TGTGCCAGCAGTCGACAGGGTTTAGGTTCACCCCTCCACTTT.